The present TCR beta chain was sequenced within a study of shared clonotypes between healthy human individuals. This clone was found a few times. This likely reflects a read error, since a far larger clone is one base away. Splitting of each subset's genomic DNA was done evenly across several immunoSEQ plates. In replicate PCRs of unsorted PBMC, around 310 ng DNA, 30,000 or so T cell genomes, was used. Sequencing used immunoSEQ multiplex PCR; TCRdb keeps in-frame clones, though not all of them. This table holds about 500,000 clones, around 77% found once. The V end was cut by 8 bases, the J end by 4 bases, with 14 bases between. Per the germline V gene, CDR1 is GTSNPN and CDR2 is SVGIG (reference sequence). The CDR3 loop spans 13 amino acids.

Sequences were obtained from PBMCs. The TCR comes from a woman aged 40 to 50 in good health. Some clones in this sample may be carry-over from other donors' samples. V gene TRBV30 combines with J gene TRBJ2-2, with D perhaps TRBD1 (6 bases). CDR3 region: CARDTAGTGELFF. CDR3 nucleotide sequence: TGTGCCCGGGACACCGCCGGCACCGGGGAGCTGTTTTTT.